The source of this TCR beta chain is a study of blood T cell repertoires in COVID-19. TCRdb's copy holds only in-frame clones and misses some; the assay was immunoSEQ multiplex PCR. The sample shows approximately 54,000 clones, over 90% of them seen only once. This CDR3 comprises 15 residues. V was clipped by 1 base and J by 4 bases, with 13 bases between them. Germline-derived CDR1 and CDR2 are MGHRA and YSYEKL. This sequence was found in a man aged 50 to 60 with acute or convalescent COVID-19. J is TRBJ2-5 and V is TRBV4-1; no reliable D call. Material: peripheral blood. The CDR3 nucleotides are TGCGCCAGCAGCCAAGGGGTCAGACGAGGAGAGACCCAGTACTTC. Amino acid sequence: CASSQGVRRGETQYF.